This section outlines one T cell receptor beta chain sequence together with its context. Its antigen specificity is not known. The input lacks base qualities; no much larger clone sits a single base away. TCR beta libraries were generated from genomic DNA with the immunoSEQ kit, following the manufacturer's recommendations. To prepare libraries, a first multiplex PCR with proprietary primers was run, followed by a second PCR that added unique barcodes, and a bead cleanup was done after each round. A positive control reaction and a negative control reaction, both provided in the kit, were run with every batch of samples. The final libraries underwent checking on an Agilent 4200 TapeStation D1000 ScreenTape, volumetric pooling, and quantification by qPCR. Sequencing was performed on an Illumina NextSeq500 with a MidOutput 150-cycle cartridge, and 156 Read1 and 15 Index1 cycles were run with kit custom primers. The pooled library was loaded at roughly 1 pM with approximately 20% PhiX control spiked in. The study's processing was this. Vendor-processed data were analyzed in R, and a clonotype was defined as all T cells sharing the same CDR3 nucleotide sequence. In the clone abundance analyses, frequencies in each sample were normalized to that sample's 10,000 most abundant clones. Before analysis, public T cell clones were removed, and these numbered fewer than six per sample on average. Tumor-enriched clonotypes and baseline blood-enriched clonotypes were defined as those with an abundance difference of at least 32-fold between compartments. A beta-binomial differential abundance model was used to identify clonotypes that expanded or contracted between blood time points. Tumor-blood repertoire similarity was measured with the Baroni-Urbani and Buser coefficient, and group comparisons used two-tailed Wilcoxon tests in R. The immuneACCESS repertoire file appears here via TCRdb, limited to in-frame rearrangements. These files lack a portion of the clones; in checked studies, under half of the deficit traces to unresolved V genes, and the cause of the others is not known. V, J and clone size are taken as reported in that table, and D and trimming were inferred from the DNA itself. Recorded for this sample are some 44,000 clones; about 82% of them occurred a single time. 27% of the sample is taken by the ten largest.

These data come from a study of radiation and T cells in renal cell carcinoma (TCRdb year 2020). Some background on the complete study: In total, 53 samples underwent TCR beta sequencing: around 26 tumors plus 27 peripheral blood samples. In the 55 or so samples combined, 4,016,671 unique CDR3 nucleotide sequences were found, encoding roughly 3,000,000 unique CDR3 amino acid sequences. The final blood draw took place at 4 weeks after radiation, the same time as nephrectomy. Overall results and qualifications from the work: In blood, the top tumor clonotypes increased from baseline to 2 weeks after radiation and then shrank by 4 weeks, which suggests a temporary expansion of tumor-resident clones. Because pretreatment tumor biopsies were not available, the study could not determine whether clonotypes were already present within the tumor at baseline. Tracking of blood repertoire dynamics stopped at roughly 4 weeks after treatment, with no follow-up past that point. The single-armed trial design could not address effects of radiation dose or scheduling on the TCR repertoire.

The sample's time point label is to be understood as: blood 4 weeks post-SBRT, at nephrectomy. The treatment or condition label corresponds to: 15 Gy SBRT to primary tumor, nephrectomy 4 weeks later. The samples were obtained from a clinical trial, where primary renal cell carcinomas were treated with 15 Gy stereotactic body radiation therapy and then removed by nephrectomy 4 weeks afterward. To follow tumor-enriched clonotypes, serial peripheral blood was collected from radiation-treated patients at baseline and at 2 weeks and 4 weeks after SBRT. Every patient had renal cell carcinoma of clear cell pathology. The QIAamp DNA Blood Mini Kit (Qiagen) was used to prepare genomic DNA for TCR sequencing. The analyses included just those samples that passed every quality control check. V loses 6 bases of germline sequence and J loses 2 bases, and the interval between the two ends is 11 bases. The CDR3 spans 14 residues, from the cysteine through the phenylalanine. Of all the DNA, just the CDR3 is kept, 42 bases in frame from base 1. The germline V gene (reference sequence) sets CDR1 to MNHNY and CDR2 to SVGAGI.

The receptor's source is a woman between 70 and 85 years old with renal cell carcinoma. The rearranged chain carries TRBV6-6 and TRBJ1-5; TRBD1 is perhaps the D gene, given 5 matching bases. The sample was blood, taken from a patient whose treatment included radiotherapy and nephrectomy. The nucleotide sequence is TGTGCCAGCAGAGCGGGGGGTGGCAATCAGCCCCAGCATTTT. The encoded protein is CASRAGGGNQPQHF.